Below are 30 T cell receptor beta chains sequenced from a single sample in a study of cytomegalovirus exposure and HLA in healthy donors. Primers for the PCR totalled 60 Vbeta and 13 Jbeta. TCRdb's table, derived via immunoSEQ multiplex PCR, lists solely in-frame clones and lacks some. This table holds roughly 150,000 clones, 70% to 90% found once. The sequencing input was PBMCs. The receptors derive from a man between 25 and 39 years old in good health and CMV-seropositive.

J is TRBJ2-7 and V is TRBV29-1; TRBD1 matches at 10 bases. J gave up 7 bases and V 8 bases, and 11 bases lay outside the gene matches. Germline V gene lookup returns CDR1 SQVTM and CDR2 ANQGSEA. The CDR3 consists of 13 residues. The CDR3 nucleotides are TGCAGCATAGGGACAGGGGAAGAAGGGGAGCAGTACTTC. It encodes CSIGTGEEGEQYF.

The V call is TRBV18, the J call TRBJ1-2; 8 positions match TRBD1. This CDR3 has 15 amino acids. Germline V gene sequence: CDR1 KGHSH, CDR2 LQKENI. V dropped 5 bases and J dropped 0; count of bases not matched to a gene: 5. The CDR3 coding sequence is TGTGCCAGCTCAGCAGACAGGGGAGCTAACTATGGCTACACCTTC. This translates into CASSADRGANYGYTF.

This clone was seen only a few times. This chain joins TRBV4-3 and TRBJ1-1; no clear D gene. Germline V gene sequence: CDR1 LGHNA, CDR2 YSLEER. V lost 2 bases to trimming and J lost 1 base, with 5 bases between them. The CDR3 is 13 residues long. CDR3 sequence reads: CASSQSRNTEAFF. Here the CDR3 DNA reads TGCGCCAGCAGCCAAAGTAGGAACACTGAAGCTTTCTTT.

The chain combines TRBV4-2 with TRBJ1-2, with D hard to call. The CDR3 is made up of 15 amino acids. Germline V gene data show CDR1 as LGHNA and CDR2 as YNFKEQ. The V gene lost 1 base and the J gene lost 0 bases, with 9 bases spanning the gap. The chain's CDR3 is CASSQVGSSNYGYTF. The CDR3 bases are TGTGCCAGCAGCCAAGTGGGCAGCTCTAACTATGGCTACACCTTC.

The chain is built from TRBV6-5 and TRBJ2-2; no firm D call. V lost 5 bases, J lost 8 bases, and 12 bases lay in between. Per germline, CDR1 MNHEY and CDR2 SVGAGI. The CDR3 totals 13 residues. DNA of the CDR3: TGTGCCAGCAGTACGTCAGAAACAGGGGAGCTGTTTTTT. The encoded protein is CASSTSETGELFF.

V and J are TRBV15 and TRBJ2-1; TRBD1 agrees at 9 bases. V lost 0 bases to trimming and J lost 9 bases; unmatched junction nucleotides: 15. CDR1 is LNHNV, CDR2 YYDKDF, per germline (reference sequence). The CDR3 totals 18 residues. The CDR3 loop reads CATSRDVAGTGRRGEQFF. The CDR3 bases are TGTGCCACCAGCAGAGATGTTGCAGGGACAGGGAGGCGCGGTGAGCAGTTCTTC.

As DNA, the CDR3 is TGCGCCAGCAGCAAGTGGGTCACAGGGGTCAACCCTGAAGCTTTCTTT. This encodes CASSKWVTGVNPEAFF. V usage is TRBV5-1 and J usage is TRBJ1-1; the match to TRBD1 covers 7 bases. With 4 bases clipped from V and 6 bases from J, the junction kept 15 bases outside the gene matches. Looked up from germline, CDR1 is SGHRS and CDR2 is YFSETQ. The CDR3 covers 16 residues.

The rearrangement uses TRBV29-1 and TRBJ2-7; D is unresolved. Trimming left V 3 bases short and J 2 bases short, with 11 bases between. The CDR3 runs 13 residues. The germline gives CDR1 SQVTM, CDR2 ANQGSEA. The CDR3 nucleotides are TGCAGCGTTGAGGGCAGCCTGACCTACGAGCAGTACTTC. Translating it yields CSVEGSLTYEQYF.

The chain joins TRBV18 to TRBJ1-4, with TRBD1 as a possible D gene (5 bases). The V end lost 4 bases, the J end lost 8 bases, and 17 bases lay between the germline ends. There are 15 residues in the CDR3. Germline V CDR1 and CDR2: KGHSH, LQKENI. Here the CDR3 DNA reads TGTGCCAGCTCACGGAACGGGGGGTATCGCGAAAAACTGTTTTTT. It codes for CASSRNGGYREKLFF.

The rearrangement links TRBV28 to TRBJ2-3; 9 positions match TRBD2. CDR3 length equals 15 residues. V gave up 3 bases and J gave up 2 bases; unmatched junction bases: 3. Germline CDR1 is MDHEN and CDR2 is SYDVKM. The CDR3 spells CASSFLAGFTDTQYF. CDR3 coding DNA: TGTGCCAGCAGTTTCCTAGCGGGGTTCACAGATACGCAGTATTTT.

The J gene is TRBJ2-3, the V gene TRBV4-1; the match to TRBD2 covers 12 bases. From germline, CDR1 is MGHRA and CDR2 YSYEKL. V lost 4 bases and J lost 2; bases outside the gene matches: 7. The CDR3 runs to 17 residues. DNA for the CDR3: TGCGCCAGCAGCCGACACGGACTAGCGGGGCTCACAGATACGCAGTATTTT. This translates into CASSRHGLAGLTDTQYF.

This sequence joins TRBV4-2 and TRBJ2-3; TRBD1 aligns across 8 bases. V lost 0 bases and J lost 4; bases outside the gene matches: 3. Per the germline V gene, CDR1 is LGHNA and CDR2 is YNFKEQ. The CDR3 totals 15 residues. This CDR3 is CASSQDDRGSDTQYF. The CDR3 DNA reads TGTGCCAGCAGCCAAGATGACAGGGGATCAGATACGCAGTATTTT.

The genes are TRBV29-1 and TRBJ2-2; possibly TRBD2 for D (5 bases). CDR1 and CDR2 from the germline V gene are SQVTM and ANQGSEA. This CDR3 contains 11 residues. Trimming cost V 6 bases and J 7 bases, with 9 bases left between them. In DNA, the CDR3 is TGCAGCGTCGAGGGTGGCGGGGAGCTGTTTTTT. This gives the protein CSVEGGGELFF.

The chain carries TRBV7-2 and TRBJ2-7; no clear D gene. Germline V lookup: CDR1 SGHTA, CDR2 FQGNSA. The germline V and J ends were trimmed by 1 base and 9 bases, with 13 bases remaining between them. This CDR3 is built from 13 residues. The CDR3 region has the DNA TGTGCCAGCAGCTTAGACTCGCTTAGCCGGCAGTACTTC. It yields the protein CASSLDSLSRQYF.

The chain recombines TRBV25-1 with TRBJ2-1; no clear D. CDR1 and CDR2 from the germline V gene are MGHDK and SYGVNS. This CDR3 is 16 amino acids long. The V end lost 7 bases, the J end lost 5 bases, and 21 bases lay between the germline ends. CDR3 amino acids: CASTPPSAPDNNEQFF. The CDR3 nucleotides are TGTGCCAGCACCCCCCCGTCGGCTCCCGACAACAATGAGCAGTTCTTC.

The chain combines TRBV6-1 with TRBJ2-2, with 10 positions matching TRBD1. V lost 6 bases, J lost 4 bases, and 5 bases stayed unmatched. CDR3 length: 15 amino acids. Germline V lookup: CDR1 MNHNS, CDR2 SASEGT. Written as DNA, the CDR3 is TGTGCCAGCAGCTGGGACAGGGGCCCCACCGGGGAGCTGTTTTTT. Translation gives CASSWDRGPTGELFF.

The V and J genes are TRBV30 and TRBJ2-1; weak D call: TRBD1 (5 bases). Germline CDR1 and CDR2: GTSNPN and SVGIG (reference sequence). This CDR3 is built from 16 residues. V was cut by 0 bases and J by 1 base, with 13 bases left in between. CDR3 coding DNA: TGTGCCTGGAGTGTAGGGCAGGGTGGTTCCTACAATGAGCAGTTCTTC. It encodes CAWSVGQGGSYNEQFF.

The chain employs TRBV19 and TRBJ1-1; D not certain. The CDR3 spans 14 residues. CDR1 LNHDA and CDR2 SQIVND come from the germline V gene (reference sequence). V was trimmed by 3 bases and J by 4 bases, leaving 12 bases between them. CDR3 sequence (DNA): TGTGCCAGTAGTATTCGGAGAGGGAGCACTGAAGCTTTCTTT. Amino acids: CASSIRRGSTEAFF.

This chain connects TRBV5-4 to TRBJ2-1; 10 bases agree with TRBD2. Germline-derived CDR1 and CDR2 are SGHNT and YYREEE (reference sequence). CDR3 size: 16 residues. The V gene end was trimmed by 2 bases and the J gene end by 5 bases; junction bases not matched to a gene: 7. The CDR3 sequence: CASSFTSGTLHNEQFF. Here the CDR3 DNA reads TGTGCCAGCAGCTTTACTAGCGGGACCCTCCACAATGAGCAGTTCTTC.

The chain recombines TRBV18 with TRBJ2-3, with TRBD2 matching over 11 bases. Trimming at V came to 3 bases and at J to 5 bases, leaving 13 bases not matched to a gene. The CDR3 has 18 residues. Germline V gene lookup returns CDR1 KGHSH and CDR2 LQKENI. The CDR3 loop is CASSPLTGLAGSGDTQYF. As DNA, the CDR3 is TGTGCCAGCTCACCTCTTACCGGACTAGCGGGTTCTGGAGATACGCAGTATTTT.

The chain couples TRBV4-1 to TRBJ2-5, with 11 nucleotides matching TRBD2. The CDR3 has 15 residues. Trimming took 4 bases from V and 1 from J; bases not matched to a gene: 2. In germline, CDR1 is MGHRA, CDR2 YSYEKL. CDR3 in DNA: TGCGCCAGCAGCCGGACTAGCGGGTCCCAAGAGACCCAGTACTTC. This sequence encodes CASSRTSGSQETQYF.

V gene TRBV5-1 combines with J gene TRBJ2-1, with 11 positions matching TRBD2. The germline V gene has CDR1 SGHRS and CDR2 YFSETQ. The CDR3 sequence is 15 residues long. V was pared by 4 bases and J by 3 bases, with 3 bases of the junction left unmatched. The DNA of the CDR3 is TGCGCCAGCAGCACAGGGACTAGCGGCTACAATGAGCAGTTCTTC. Translation gives CASSTGTSGYNEQFF. Complete variable domain (other parts from reference TRBV5-1 and TRBJ2-1): KAGVTQTPRYLIKTRGQQVTLSCSPISGHRSVSWYQQTPGQGLQFLFEYFSETQRNKGNFPGRFSGRQFSNSRSEMNVSTLELGDSALYLCASSTGTSGYNEQFFGPGTRLTVL.

The CDR3 protein is CASSLTGSSSNQPQHF. CDR3 nucleotide sequence: TGTGCCAGCAGTCTTACAGGGTCTTCTAGCAATCAGCCCCAGCATTTT. The chain combines TRBV2 with TRBJ1-5; possible D gene TRBD1, 6 bases. Trimming took off 5 bases at V and 0 bases at J, with 14 bases between the two ends. CDR1 and CDR2 (germline): SNHLY, FYNNEI. The CDR3 has 16 residues.

The chain carries TRBV11-2 and TRBJ1-2, with D tentatively TRBD1 (5 bases). Germline V CDR1 and CDR2: SGHAT, FQNNGV. Trimming pared 4 bases from V and 8 bases from J, leaving 17 bases between. CDR3 length: 14 residues. The CDR3 protein is CASSSNRHAGGYTF. The CDR3 nucleotides are TGTGCCAGCAGCTCTAACAGGCACGCCGGAGGCTACACCTTC.

The J gene is TRBJ2-5, the V gene TRBV11-3; 7 bases are shared with TRBD2. Germline CDR1 reads SGHNT; CDR2 reads YENEEA. This CDR3 contains 15 residues. The V gene end was trimmed by 4 bases and the J gene end by 5 bases; junction bases not matched to a gene: 10. The CDR3 DNA reads TGTGCCAGCAGCTCCCCCTGGCCACTAGCGGAGACCCAGTACTTC. Protein product: CASSSPWPLAETQYF.

The genes are TRBV6-5 and TRBJ2-1; 11 bases match TRBD2. CDR1 and CDR2 from the germline V gene are MNHEY and SVGAGI. This CDR3 spans 13 amino acids. Trimming cost V 8 bases and J 7 bases; bases outside gene matches: 4. In DNA, the CDR3 is TGTGCCAGCGGCAGACTAGCGGGGAATGAGCAGTTCTTC. This translates into CASGRLAGNEQFF.

This chain uses TRBV27 with TRBJ2-3, with D perhaps matching TRBD2 (5 bases). The ends were cut back, 1 base at V and 2 bases at J, with 13 bases in the middle. The germline CDR1 and CDR2 sequences are MNHEY and SMNVEV (reference sequence). The CDR3 is 16 residues long. The CDR3 nucleotides are TGTGCCAGCAGTTTATTGCGGACTCTCGCCACAGATACGCAGTATTTT. Translated: CASSLLRTLATDTQYF.

The V call is TRBV7-9, the J call TRBJ2-2; TRBD1 agrees at 7 bases. The CDR3 runs to 16 residues. V lost 4 bases and J lost 0; bases outside the gene matches: 5. The V gene's germline CDR1 is SEHNR and CDR2 FQNEAQ (reference sequence). As DNA, the CDR3 is TGTGCCAGCAGCTCCAGACAGGGACCGAACACCGGGGAGCTGTTTTTT. The encoded protein is CASSSRQGPNTGELFF. The full variable domain, in which reference TRBV7-9 and TRBJ2-2 provide the parts outside the CDR3, is DTGVSQNPRHKITKRGQNVTFRCDPISEHNRLYWYRQTLGQGPEFLTYFQNEAQLEKSRLLSDRFSAERPKGSFSTLEIQRTEQGDSAMYLCASSSRQGPNTGELFFGEGSRLTVL.

To note about this clone: Other nucleotide sequences in the sample specify the same CDR3. The chain joins TRBV19 to TRBJ1-2; unclear D gene. The CDR3 runs to 13 residues. V was clipped by 6 bases and J by 2 bases, with 10 bases between them. In germline, CDR1 is LNHDA, CDR2 SQIVND (reference sequence). CDR3 in DNA: TGTGCCAGTAGCCCTTCGGGGAACTATGGCTACACCTTC. Translating it yields CASSPSGNYGYTF.

The chain employs TRBV5-4 and TRBJ1-3; D unclear. V dropped 3 bases and J dropped 4 bases, with 14 bases sitting between them. This CDR3 has 15 amino acids. CDR1 is SGHNT, CDR2 YYREEE, per germline (reference sequence). In DNA form, the CDR3 reads TGTGCCAGCAGCTCGACCGGGGTTTGGGGAAACACCATATATTTT. Translating it yields CASSSTGVWGNTIYF.